One and the same sample provided the 20 T cell receptor beta chains below, sequenced in a study of shared clonotypes between healthy human individuals (dated by TCRdb to about 2020). For the CD8 naive samples, CD45RO-negative cells were positively selected for CCR7, yielding a CD45RA+CCR7+ population from which TemRA cells were excluded. The library was made by the immunoSEQ multiplex PCR assay. The source is immuneACCESS, and TCRdb retained only in-frame sequences with V and J called. Part of the clones is not carried over; for the studies checked, unresolved V genes explain less than half of this, and the remainder is unexplained. The table for this sample lists hundreds of thousands of clones; around 96% of them were counted only once. 0.095% to 0.13% of the sample rests with the top ten. Sequencing was performed on naive CD8+ T cells sorted from blood. The cell subset or site label, read with the paper, signifies: CD45RA+CCR7+. The receptor source for this set is a woman aged 25 to 39 in good health.

The chain uses TRBV28 and TRBJ2-1, with 11 bases identical to TRBD2. The germline CDR1 and CDR2 sequences are MDHEN and SYDVKM. The CDR3 runs 15 residues. The ends lost 6 bases at V and 5 bases at J; junction bases unmatched: 6. The CDR3 loop reads CASSPLAGGDNEQFF. In nucleotides, the CDR3 is TGTGCCAGCAGCCCCCTAGCGGGAGGAGACAATGAGCAGTTCTTC.

The table lists this clone with a count of one. The chain links TRBV19 to TRBJ2-1; 8 bases line up with TRBD2. V was clipped by 0 bases and J by 5 bases; unmatched bases: 9. Germline values: CDR1 LNHDA, CDR2 SQIVND (reference sequence). CDR3 length: 17 amino acids. CDR3 loop: CASSIDQAGVAHNEQFF. The CDR3 region has the DNA TGTGCCAGTAGTATAGACCAAGCGGGAGTAGCCCACAATGAGCAGTTCTTC. The whole variable domain, remainder taken from reference TRBV19 and TRBJ2-1, is DGGITQSPKYLFRKEGQNVTLSCEQNLNHDAMYWYRQDPGQGLRLIYYSQIVNDFQKGDIAEGYSVSREKKESFPLTVTSAQKNPTAFYLCASSIDQAGVAHNEQFFGPGTRLTVL.

The rearrangement links TRBV28 to TRBJ1-3; TRBD1 is a possible D gene (6 bases). V shed 3 bases and J shed 1 base, with 16 bases lying between them. Germline V lookup: CDR1 MDHEN, CDR2 SYDVKM. This CDR3 has 17 residues. In DNA form, the CDR3 reads TGTGCCAGCAGTTTCCCCCTATTCAGGGGATCTGGAAACACCATATATTTT. Translating it yields CASSFPLFRGSGNTIYF.

The chain combines TRBV27 with TRBJ2-1; 10 bases are shared with TRBD2. Germline lookup yields CDR1 MNHEY and CDR2 SMNVEV (reference sequence). This CDR3 comprises 15 residues. V trimming: 7 bases; J trimming: 6 bases; junction bases outside the gene matches: 9. The CDR3 loop reads CASTKLAGVPNEQFF. The CDR3 DNA sequence: TGTGCCAGCACGAAGCTAGCGGGAGTTCCCAATGAGCAGTTCTTC.

This clone was found once. The chain links TRBV10-3 to TRBJ1-1; D ambiguous. Germline-derived CDR1 and CDR2 are ENHRY and SYGVKD. V was shortened by 2 bases and J by 5 bases, with 9 bases between the two germline ends. The CDR3 consists of 13 residues. CDR3 loop: CAISEVTDTEAFF. The CDR3 DNA reads as TGTGCCATCAGTGAGGTTACGGATACTGAAGCTTTCTTT.

V gene TRBV28 combines with J gene TRBJ2-7; no clear D. Germline CDR1 MDHEN, CDR2 SYDVKM. There are 14 residues in the CDR3. V lost 5 bases and J lost 0, with 11 bases in between. The CDR3 DNA is TGTGCCAGCAGTCCTCCGGGCCACTCCTACGAGCAGTACTTC. This encodes CASSPPGHSYEQYF.

The chain employs TRBV7-8 and TRBJ2-1; TRBD2 agrees at 13 bases. The germline V gene encodes CDR1 SGHVS and CDR2 FQNEAQ. The CDR3 is 15 residues long. The junction had 5 bases not matched to a gene; V was cut back by 5 bases and J by 7 bases. The chain's CDR3 is CASSRETSGRNEQFF. CDR3 in DNA: TGTGCCAGCAGCCGAGAGACTAGCGGGAGGAATGAGCAGTTCTTC.

V usage is TRBV18 and J usage is TRBJ1-3; D is ambiguous. The CDR3 spans 14 residues. Trimming took 0 bases from V and 0 from J, leaving 3 bases between them. The V gene's germline CDR1 is KGHSH and CDR2 LQKENI. CDR3 DNA sequence: TGTGCCAGCTCACCACCCGGCTCTGGAAACACCATATATTTT. It codes for CASSPPGSGNTIYF. Looking up the rest from reference TRBV18 and TRBJ1-3 gives the full variable domain: NAGVMQNPRHLVRRRGQEARLRCSPMKGHSHVYWYRQLPEEGLKFMVYLQKENIIDESGMPKERFSAEFPKEGPSILRIQQVVRGDSAAYFCASSPPGSGNTIYFGEGSWLTVV.

This sequence joins TRBV4-1 and TRBJ1-1; D is ambiguous. CDR1 is MGHRA and CDR2 is YSYEKL in the germline V gene. The V and J ends lost 4 bases and 4 bases respectively, with 13 bases between them. The CDR3 loop spans 14 amino acids. The CDR3 loop is CASSPEAGFTEAFF. CDR3 DNA sequence: TGCGCCAGCAGCCCTGAGGCGGGATTCACTGAAGCTTTCTTT.

Comments on this clone: Additional DNA sequences in this sample encode the identical CDR3. This chain uses TRBV28 with TRBJ2-2; TRBD1 aligns across 7 bases. The CDR3 length is 14 residues. V gave up 6 bases and J gave up 5 bases; unmatched junction bases: 6. Germline CDR1 is MDHEN and CDR2 is SYDVKM. CDR3 nucleotides: TGTGCCAGCAGCCGGGACAGACCAACCGGGGAGCTGTTTTTT. It is translated as CASSRDRPTGELFF.

The chain employs TRBV15 and TRBJ1-2, with 8 nucleotides matching TRBD1. J gave up 4 bases and V 5 bases, and 6 bases lay outside the gene matches. CDR3 length: 14 residues. Germline values: CDR1 LNHNV, CDR2 YYDKDF (reference sequence). Here the CDR3 reads CATSARQGSYGYTF. As DNA, the CDR3 is TGTGCCACCAGCGCAAGACAGGGGTCCTATGGCTACACCTTC.

The rearrangement joins TRBV2 to TRBJ1-3, with 8 bases that match TRBD1. Germline-derived CDR1 and CDR2 are SNHLY and FYNNEI. Losses at the gene ends were 6 bases for V and 4 bases for J; bases not matched to a gene: 5. This CDR3 is built from 14 residues. The CDR3 nucleotides are TGTGCCAGCAGACCCGGGACAGGAGGAAACACCATATATTTT. Encoded protein: CASRPGTGGNTIYF.

This clone came up a few times. The chain couples TRBV7-2 to TRBJ1-1; D is undetermined. Trimming shortened V by 5 bases and J by 4 bases, and 5 bases separated the two germline ends. Looked up from germline, CDR1 is SGHTA and CDR2 is FQGNSA. This CDR3 is built from 11 residues. The CDR3 nucleotides are TGTGCCAGCAGCCCGGCCACTGAAGCTTTCTTT. Encoded protein: CASSPATEAFF.

J is TRBJ2-5 and V is TRBV13, with D unresolved. V gave up 0 bases and J gave up 2 bases, with 13 bases separating them. The CDR3 has 16 amino acids. The germline V gene encodes CDR1 PRHDT and CDR2 FYEKMQ (reference sequence). CDR3 sequence: CASSLGSFGLQETQYF. The CDR3 nucleotides read TGTGCCAGCAGCTTAGGTAGTTTTGGGCTGCAAGAGACCCAGTACTTC.

V usage is TRBV21-1 and J usage is TRBJ2-7; the table's TRBD1 call for D was not verified on the DNA. TRBV21-1 is a documented pseudogene. This CDR3 is 16 amino acids long. The CDR3: CASSKAGTGRGREQYF. The CDR3 bases are TGTGCCAGCAGCAAAGCAGGGACAGGGAGGGGTCGGGAGCAGTACTTC.

This chain links TRBV5-1 with TRBJ2-7; D is perhaps TRBD1 or TRBD2 (5 bases each). The CDR3 extends over 14 amino acids. The germline CDR1 and CDR2 sequences are SGHRS and YFSETQ. V was pared by 5 bases and J by 2 bases, with 14 bases between. In DNA form, the CDR3 reads TGCGCCAGCAGGGGGCGGGCAGAAACCTACGAGCAGTACTTC. This translates into CASRGRAETYEQYF.

This chain connects TRBV10-2 to TRBJ2-3; TRBD2 matches at 9 bases. This CDR3 has 15 residues. Germline V gene lookup returns CDR1 WSHSY and CDR2 SAAADI. Trimming at V came to 6 bases and at J to 2 bases, leaving 6 bases not matched to a gene. The CDR3 loop reads CASSRSGGITDTQYF. In nucleotides, the CDR3 is TGCGCCAGCAGCCGTAGCGGGGGCATCACAGATACGCAGTATTTT.

To note about this clone: A read error may produce the germline difference seen at one junction end. The chain recombines TRBV11-2 with TRBJ2-7; D is perhaps TRBD2 (6 bases). Looked up from germline, CDR1 is SGHAT and CDR2 is FQNNGV. The CDR3 is made up of 17 amino acids. The CDR3 is CASSVDSTSWRSYEQYF. CDR3 DNA sequence: TGTGCCAGCAGCGTAGATAGTACTAGCTGGAGATCCTACGAGCAGTACTTC.

This rearrangement joins TRBV7-9 to TRBJ2-1, with D possibly TRBD1 on 6 matching bases. Germline CDR1 SEHNR, CDR2 FQNEAQ (reference sequence). V was shortened by 1 base and J by 8 bases, with 12 bases between the two germline ends. The CDR3 has 14 amino acids. CDR3 in DNA: TGTGCCAGCAGCTTAGTCGGCAGGGGCTATGAGCAGTTCTTC. Translating gives CASSLVGRGYEQFF.

V gene TRBV27 combines with J gene TRBJ2-1; maybe TRBD2 (5 bases). The germline V and J ends were trimmed by 6 bases and 2 bases, with 5 bases remaining between them. From germline, CDR1 is MNHEY and CDR2 SMNVEV (reference sequence). The CDR3 extends over 12 amino acids. CDR3 amino acids: CASREAYNEQFF. For the CDR3, the DNA is TGTGCCAGCAGGGAGGCCTACAATGAGCAGTTCTTC.